This T cell receptor beta chain appears in the sequencing data of a study of blood T cell repertoires in COVID-19. About the study: The study drew acute and convalescent COVID-19 samples from the United States, Italy and Spain. Nucleic acid was either cDNA or gDNA, and it came from T cells, B-cell-depleted T cells, or PBMCs.

The V end was cut by 8 bases, the J end by 7 bases, with 18 bases between. Germline V gene lookup returns CDR1 GTSNPN and CDR2 SVGIG (reference sequence). The CDR3 runs 13 residues. Study processing details: Amplification of reference gene primers was used by the study to estimate nucleated cell counts. Using immunoSEQ multiplex PCR, the repertoire was profiled, and TCRdb retains in-frame clones only, with some absent. The V and J calls and clone size were taken over from that table, and D and trimming were inferred from the DNA. The sample consists of 70,000 to 95,000 clones, about 86% of them appearing once.

Sequenced material: peripheral blood. This sequence joins TRBV30 and TRBJ1-5; D is possibly TRBD1 (5 bases). This TCR was sampled from a woman of 80 years or more with acute or convalescent COVID-19. The CDR3 reads CATSGGVEQPQHF. The DNA for the CDR3 is TGTGCCACCTCCGGGGGGGTGGAGCAGCCCCAGCATTTT.